The present entry profiles one TCR beta chain with its context. Its specificity is not known. Trimming took off 6 bases at V and 4 bases at J, with 21 bases between the two ends. Germline CDR1 and CDR2: MDHEN and SYDVKM. The CDR3 is 16 amino acids. This record belongs to a study of response to subunit inactivated influenza vaccine. TCRdb itself ran the RT-PCR reads through MiXCR, one entry per CDR3 protein. The sample lists around 520,000 distinct CDR3 sequences, about 25% occurring once. General observations from the study: Few new T cells, the authors suggested, are recruited by each seasonal influenza vaccination.

The origin of this receptor is a man aged 50 or older who received an inactivated influenza vaccine. V gene TRBV28 combines with J gene TRBJ1-2; D gene unclear. The specimen comprised CD4+ T cells sorted from PBMCs, sampled 5 days after vaccination. CDR3 amino acids: CASSPSLDGYSYGYTF. DNA for the CDR3: TGTGCCAGCAGCCCTTCCCTGGACGGCTATTCCTATGGCTACACCTTC.